Included here is one TCR beta chain sequence, with context. Its target is not known. Method: immunoSEQ multiplex PCR; TCRdb's copy keeps in-frame clones and lacks some. The sample includes 150,000 or so clones, 85% to 95% of them seen just once. This entry comes from a study of graft-versus-host responses after intestinal transplantation. As for the study in general: Multivisceral, liver-intestinal, or isolated intestinal grafts were transplanted into recipients. All of the recipients had induction that used anti-thymocyte globulin, then tacrolimus and steroids for approximately 3 years. Study outcomes and limitations: There were GvH clones found in recipient marrow, and some of them appeared first in ileum or blood. Allografts of patients with graft-donor T cell macrochimerism showed high graft-versus-host to host-versus-graft clone ratios.

This TCR was sampled from a human donor who received an intestinal transplant. Here the sequenced sample was unstimulated CD4+ T cells sorted from spleen or lymph node cells, taken before intestinal transplant.

CDR3 in amino acids: CASSQAGLFSFNEQFF. CDR3 DNA sequence: TGTGCCAGCAGCCAAGCGGGACTATTCTCTTTCAATGAGCAGTTCTTC. The chain is built from TRBV4-2 and TRBJ2-1; 7 bases map to TRBD2. Germline loops: CDR1 LGHNA, CDR2 YNFKEQ. The CDR3 is made up of 16 amino acids. V shed 1 base and J 6 bases; nucleotides not matched to a gene: 9.